These 29 T cell receptor beta chains share one sample of origin, sequenced in a study of T cells in Graves' hyperthyroidism and ophthalmopathy. Amplified regions were TCR beta CDR3 sequences from RNA transcripts. The HTBI set primed first-round TCR CDR3 RT-PCR. MiXCR, applied by TCRdb to the multiplex PCR reads, yields one record per CDR3 protein. The sample yields about 560,000 distinct CDR3 sequences, around 16% seen once. Source material: blood. These receptors were collected from a woman aged 25 to 39 with Graves' hyperthyroidism.

This clonotype showed up many times. This rearrangement joins TRBV3-1 to TRBJ2-1, with 7 bases fitting TRBD2. Germline loops: CDR1 LGHDT, CDR2 YNNKEL (reference sequence). The CDR3 sequence is 15 residues long. With V trimmed by 4 bases and J by 7 bases, 10 bases remained unmatched. CDR3 nucleotides: TGTGCCAGCAGCCTTACCCGGGGAGGGTGGAATGAGCAGTTCTTC. Translation: CASSLTRGGWNEQFF.

This clonotype showed up just a few times. The V and J genes are TRBV28 and TRBJ1-5; D possibly corresponds to TRBD1 (6 bases). With 1 base removed from V and 0 bases from J, the gap between germline ends came to 19 bases. CDR3 length: 19 amino acids. Per the germline V gene, CDR1 is MDHEN and CDR2 is SYDVKM. CDR3 bases: TGTGCCAGCAGTTTATCTAGGGCAGGGGTTCCCTATAGCAATCAGCCCCAGCATTTT. Translated, it gives CASSLSRAGVPYSNQPQHF.

The V gene is TRBV9, the J gene TRBJ1-2, with a possible D match to TRBD1 (6 bases). CDR1 is SGDLS and CDR2 is YYNGEE in the germline V gene. The CDR3 has 15 residues. V dropped 4 bases and J dropped 3 bases, with 16 bases sitting between them. This CDR3 reads CASSTRGAPDYGYTF. The CDR3 DNA follows: TGTGCCAGCAGCACCAGGGGAGCCCCAGACTATGGCTACACCTTC. The entire variable domain, with the rest obtained from reference TRBV9 and TRBJ1-2, is as follows: DSGVTQTPKHLITATGQRVTLRCSPRSGDLSVYWYQQSLDQGLQFLIQYYNGEERAKGNILERFSAQQFPDLHSELNLSSLELGDSALYFCASSTRGAPDYGYTFGSGTRLTVV.

The count of this clonotype is one. With a much larger clone just one base away, this may be a read error. This sequence joins TRBV6-2 or TRBV6-3 and TRBJ2-1; D not certain. This CDR3 region has 15 residues. Germline assignment: CDR1 MNHEY and CDR2 SVGEGT. For the CDR3, the DNA is TGTGCCGGCAGCGCCAGTTATAGCTCCTACAATGAGCAGTTCTTC. It yields the protein CAGSASYSSYNEQFF.

The J gene is TRBJ1-1, the V gene TRBV19; 9 bases are shared with TRBD1. The V segment lost 3 bases and the J segment 9 bases; nucleotides outside the gene matches: 8. There are 14 residues in the CDR3. Germline V lookup: CDR1 LNHDA, CDR2 SQIVND (reference sequence). The CDR3 nucleotides are TGTGCCAGTAGTATCGACACAGGGGGCGGGAAAGCTTTCTTT. This sequence encodes CASSIDTGGGKAFF.

This clonotype was seen at least ten times. The genes are TRBV12-3 or TRBV12-4 and TRBJ1-2; possible D gene TRBD1, 5 bases. The V gene lost 6 bases and the J gene lost 8 bases, with 19 bases spanning the gap. There are 14 residues in the CDR3. The CDR3 coding sequence is TGTGCCAGCAGGAACCGCTGGGGCGGAGAGGGCTACACCTTC. Translated, it gives CASRNRWGGEGYTF.

This clonotype was detected many times. The CDR3 here is CASSQGPDYGYTF. The CDR3 nucleotides are TGTGCCAGCAGCCAGGGGCCAGACTATGGCTACACCTTC. The chain has TRBV7-3 and TRBJ1-2; D is perhaps TRBD1 (6 bases). Per germline, CDR1 SGHTA and CDR2 FQGTGA. V shed 5 bases and J shed 3 bases, with 10 bases lying between them. The CDR3 consists of 13 residues.

This clonotype was observed at least ten times. The chain combines TRBV30 with TRBJ2-7; the match to TRBD2 covers 8 bases. The ends lost 0 bases at V and 4 bases at J; junction bases unmatched: 8. The germline gives CDR1 GTSNPN, CDR2 SVGIG (reference sequence). This CDR3 is built from 15 residues. CDR3 region: CAWSVVAGIGYEQYF. The CDR3 coding sequence is TGTGCCTGGAGTGTAGTAGCGGGAATTGGGTACGAGCAGTACTTC.

The gene calls are TRBV2 and TRBJ2-3, with D tentatively TRBD1 or TRBD2 (5 bases each). The CDR3 consists of 15 residues. The V gene lost 10 bases and the J gene lost 4 bases, with 21 bases spanning the gap. The germline gives CDR1 SNHLY, CDR2 FYNNEI. CDR3: CANPRGISRADTQYF. The CDR3 bases are TGTGCCAACCCGAGGGGCATCTCGAGGGCAGATACGCAGTATTTT.

At least ten counts were recorded for this clonotype. The chain couples TRBV27 to TRBJ1-2, with unresolved D. There are 14 residues in the CDR3. Germline assignment: CDR1 MNHEY and CDR2 SMNVEV (reference sequence). Trimming removed 3 bases at V and 2 bases at J, with 10 bases between. The DNA for the CDR3 is TGTGCCAGCAGTTTGACCGAAAGGAACTATGGCTACACCTTC. This encodes CASSLTERNYGYTF.

This clonotype was picked up many times. This rearrangement joins TRBV11-2 to TRBJ2-1; TRBD2 matches 14 bases. V lost 4 bases to trimming and J lost 10 bases; unmatched junction nucleotides: 9. CDR1 is SGHAT, CDR2 FQNNGV, per germline. This CDR3 contains 16 residues. CDR3 region: CASSSTTSGRAREQFF. The CDR3 region has the DNA TGTGCCAGCAGCTCCACGACTAGCGGGAGGGCCAGGGAGCAGTTCTTC.

This clonotype was detected ten times or more. The genes are TRBV12-3 or TRBV12-4 and TRBJ2-3, with D possibly called TRBD1 or TRBD2 (5 bases each). This CDR3 region has 15 residues. Trimming cost V 3 bases and J 5 bases, with 15 bases left between them. The CDR3 reads CASSFTGTAGDTQYF. For the CDR3, the DNA is TGTGCCAGCAGTTTCACCGGGACCGCGGGAGATACGCAGTATTTT.

The chain couples TRBV6-2 or TRBV6-3 to TRBJ2-7; D perhaps matches TRBD2 (5 bases). The J call is doubtful: the DNA matches TRBJ2-1 better. The CDR3 is 19 residues long. The germline V gene has CDR1 MNHEY and CDR2 SVGEGT. The CDR3: CASSPPKAGLTSRSYEQFF. Written as DNA, the CDR3 is TGTGCCAGCTCACCACCGAAGGCGGGCCTTACCTCTCGGTCCTACGAGCAGTTCTTC.

This clonotype was observed a handful of times. The chain uses TRBV20-1 and TRBJ1-6; TRBD1 is a possible D gene (5 bases). The CDR3 extends over 16 amino acids. V lost 1 base, J lost 7 bases, and 17 bases lay in between. CDR1 is DFQATT, CDR2 SNEGSKA, per germline (reference sequence). CDR3: CSARVGGERQNSPLHF. CDR3 coding DNA: TGCAGTGCTAGAGTCGGGGGGGAAAGGCAGAATTCACCCCTCCACTTT.

This clonotype turned up a few times. The chain couples TRBV4-3 to TRBJ1-1, with D unresolved. The germline CDR1 and CDR2 sequences are LGHNA and YSLEER. V was shortened by 1 base and J by 1 base, with 10 bases between the two germline ends. The CDR3 runs 15 residues. The CDR3 loop reads CASSQVGRGNTEAFF. As DNA, the CDR3 is TGCGCCAGCAGCCAAGTCGGGCGGGGGAACACTGAAGCTTTCTTT.

The chain joins TRBV27 to TRBJ1-1, with D maybe TRBD1 (6 bases). V was shortened by 5 bases and J by 1 base, with 23 bases between the two germline ends. This CDR3 contains 18 residues. CDR1 is MNHEY and CDR2 is SMNVEV in the germline V gene (reference sequence). CDR3 residues: CASSPMASHREANTEAFF. In nucleotides, the CDR3 is TGTGCCAGCAGTCCTATGGCTTCACACAGGGAGGCGAACACTGAAGCTTTCTTT.

J is TRBJ2-5 and V is TRBV7-8; 7 positions agree with TRBD1. The CDR3 is made up of 16 amino acids. V gave up 5 bases and J gave up 3 bases; unmatched junction bases: 12. Per germline, CDR1 SGHVS and CDR2 FQNEAQ. In DNA, the CDR3 is TGTGCCAGCAGCCAAGTAGGGGGCGAGCCAGAAGAGACCCAGTACTTC. This encodes CASSQVGGEPEETQYF. The full variable domain, its missing parts supplied by reference TRBV7-8 and TRBJ2-5, is GAGVSQSPRYKVAKRGQDVALRCDPISGHVSLFWYQQALGQGPEFLTYFQNEAQLDKSGLPSDRFFAERPEGSVSTLKIQRTQQEDSAVYLCASSQVGGEPEETQYFGPGTRLLVL.

At least ten counts were recorded for this clonotype. The chain is built from TRBV7-2 and TRBJ2-5; tentative D call: TRBD1 (6 bases). Per the germline V gene, CDR1 is SGHTA and CDR2 is FQGNSA. V lost 1 base and J 11 bases, leaving 11 bases between the germline ends. This CDR3 spans 12 amino acids. CDR3 region: CASSLEGESQYF. The CDR3 DNA sequence: TGTGCCAGCAGCTTAGAGGGGGAGTCTCAGTACTTC.

This rearrangement joins TRBV2 to TRBJ2-1, with TRBD2 matching 13 bases. V trimming: 6 bases; J trimming: 7 bases; junction bases outside the gene matches: 9. The CDR3 is 16 amino acids. CDR1 and CDR2 from the germline V gene are SNHLY and FYNNEI. The CDR3 loop is CASRRPPGLAGNEQFF. The CDR3 DNA reads TGTGCCAGCAGGCGTCCCCCGGGACTAGCGGGAAATGAGCAGTTCTTC.

This clonotype has at least ten counts. The genes are TRBV20-1 and TRBJ1-3; D ambiguous. CDR1 DFQATT and CDR2 SNEGSKA come from the germline V gene (reference sequence). Trimming stripped 7 bases from V and 0 bases from J, with 13 bases between. This CDR3 contains 14 residues. The CDR3 sequence is CSGRHTGSGNTIYF. The CDR3 DNA reads as TGCAGTGGCAGGCACACCGGCTCTGGAAACACCATATATTTT.

This clonotype has ten or more counts. The V and J genes are TRBV28 and TRBJ2-2, with TRBD2 matching 8 bases. Germline loops: CDR1 MDHEN, CDR2 SYDVKM. With 7 bases clipped from V and 3 bases from J, the junction kept 7 bases outside the gene matches. This CDR3 is built from 15 residues. Written as DNA, the CDR3 is TGTGCCAGCAAAGAAGCGGGAGACTACACCGGGGAGCTGTTTTTT. Residues: CASKEAGDYTGELFF.

This clonotype occurred a few times. Here the CDR3 DNA reads TGTGCCATCACCAAAGCAGACCGAGAAGAGCAGTTCTTC. This gives the protein CAITKADREEQFF. V usage is TRBV10-3 and J usage is TRBJ2-1; D not certain. This CDR3 comprises 13 residues. Trimming shortened V by 7 bases and J by 10 bases, and 17 bases separated the two germline ends. Germline CDR1 ENHRY, CDR2 SYGVKD.

This clonotype was recorded at least ten times. The rearrangement links TRBV24-1 to TRBJ2-1, with 7 bases lining up with TRBD2. CDR3 length: 18 amino acids. The germline V gene has CDR1 KGHDR and CDR2 SFDVKD. J lost 0 bases, V lost 3 bases, and 10 bases had no gene match. Here the CDR3 DNA reads TGTGCCACCAGTGATGGGGAGGGAGGCCCTCGCTCCTACAATGAGCAGTTCTTC. It yields the protein CATSDGEGGPRSYNEQFF.

The rearrangement uses TRBV12-3 or TRBV12-4 and TRBJ2-2; maybe TRBD1 (6 bases). V was clipped by 6 bases and J by 3 bases, with 11 bases between them. This CDR3 spans 14 amino acids. CDR3 coding DNA: TGTGCCAGCAGCATGGGACATTACACCGGGGAGCTGTTTTTT. It encodes CASSMGHYTGELFF.

This clonotype appeared many times. The chain carries TRBV10-3 and TRBJ2-7; 15 positions agree with TRBD2. With 6 bases clipped from V and 0 bases from J, the junction kept 15 bases outside the gene matches. CDR1 ENHRY and CDR2 SYGVKD come from the germline V gene. This CDR3 has 20 residues. In nucleotides, the CDR3 is TGTGCCATCAGCCCCCCTCCCGGGACTAGCGGGAGGCTCAGCTCCTACGAGCAGTACTTC. Amino acid sequence: CAISPPPGTSGRLSSYEQYF.

This clonotype was detected only a few times. The rearrangement uses TRBV6-2 or TRBV6-3 and TRBJ1-5; unclear D gene. V lost 2 bases to trimming and J lost 0 bases, with 20 bases between them. The CDR3 runs 19 residues. CDR1 is MNHEY and CDR2 is SVGEGT in the germline V gene. The CDR3 DNA reads as TGTGCCAGCAGTTACCTAGGACCGCTTATTGCCCGTAGCAATCAGCCCCAGCATTTT. This codes for CASSYLGPLIARSNQPQHF.

About this clonotype: A much larger clone differs from this one at a single base, so this may be a read error. The rearrangement links TRBV20-1 to TRBJ2-7; D is uncertain. The CDR3 has 11 amino acids. V was shortened by 8 bases and J by 7 bases, with 15 bases between the two germline ends. CDR1 and CDR2 from the germline V gene are DFQATT and SNEGSKA (reference sequence). The CDR3: CSLTGGLEQYF. As DNA, the CDR3 is TGCAGTCTGACTGGCGGTCTGGAGCAGTACTTC.

With regard to this clonotype: A read error may account for a junction end that differs from germline. The rearrangement links TRBV18 to TRBJ2-1; D gene uncertain. Germline lookup yields CDR1 KGHSH and CDR2 LQKENI. The CDR3 sequence is 12 residues long. DNA of the CDR3: TGTGCCAGCTTACCACCAAAGAATGAGCAGTTCTTC. This translates into CASLPPKNEQFF.

This clonotype was counted at least ten times. The chain has TRBV5-1 and TRBJ2-1; 8 bases are a match to TRBD1. The CDR3 is 16 residues long. V trimming: 2 bases; J trimming: 4 bases; junction bases outside the gene matches: 8. Germline values: CDR1 SGHRS, CDR2 YFSETQ. The CDR3 loop reads CASSLTGQGSYNEQFF. The DNA for the CDR3 is TGCGCCAGCAGCTTAACAGGACAGGGCAGTTACAATGAGCAGTTCTTC.